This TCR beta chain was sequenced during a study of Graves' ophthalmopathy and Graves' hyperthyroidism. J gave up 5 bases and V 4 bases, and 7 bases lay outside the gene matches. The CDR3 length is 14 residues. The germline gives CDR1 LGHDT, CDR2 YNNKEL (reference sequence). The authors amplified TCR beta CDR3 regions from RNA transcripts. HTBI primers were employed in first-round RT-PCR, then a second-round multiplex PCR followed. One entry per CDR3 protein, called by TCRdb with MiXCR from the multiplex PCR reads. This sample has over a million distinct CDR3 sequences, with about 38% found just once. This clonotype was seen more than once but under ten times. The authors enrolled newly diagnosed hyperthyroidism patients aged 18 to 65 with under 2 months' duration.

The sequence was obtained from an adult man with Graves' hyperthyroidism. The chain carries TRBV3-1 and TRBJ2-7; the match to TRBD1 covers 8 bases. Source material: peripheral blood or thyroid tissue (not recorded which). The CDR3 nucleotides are TGTGCCAGCAGCCTTCAGGACAGGGTTAACGAGCAGTACTTC. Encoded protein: CASSLQDRVNEQYF.